Below, 32 T cell receptor beta chains from the same sample are listed, as sequenced in a study of human T cells and chemical hapten exposure. Sequencing started from total RNA isolated from unfractionated whole blood. TCRdb analysed the 5' RACE reads with MiXCR anew, one entry per CDR3 protein. Counted here are about 140,000 distinct CDR3 sequences, roughly 4.1% occurring once; the ten biggest clones make up under 1.5%. The origin of the receptors is a female donor in good health.

Only a few counts were recorded for this clonotype. J is TRBJ2-7 and V is TRBV6-6; 9 bases are shared with TRBD2. CDR3 size: 12 residues. The V gene's germline CDR1 is MNHNY and CDR2 SVGAGI (reference sequence). V trimming: 10 bases; J trimming: 3 bases; junction bases outside the gene matches: 4. CDR3 in DNA: TGTGCCACGCAGCGGGGGGACTACGAGCAGTACTTC. Encoded protein: CATQRGDYEQYF.

The V and J genes are TRBV19 and TRBJ1-5; perhaps TRBD1 as D (5 bases). The CDR3 spans 16 residues. Looked up from germline, CDR1 is LNHDA and CDR2 is SQIVND (reference sequence). Trimming left V 3 bases short and J 1 base short, with 13 bases between. CDR3 sequence (DNA): TGTGCCAGTAGTATGGTTGGGGGACCAAGCAATCAGCCCCAGCATTTT. This codes for CASSMVGGPSNQPQHF.

This clonotype was picked up a small number of times. The chain's CDR3 is CASSQRKVNTDTQYF. As DNA, the CDR3 is TGTGCCAGCAGCCAACGGAAGGTGAACACAGATACGCAGTATTTT. The chain links TRBV14 to TRBJ2-3; D is ambiguous. The CDR3 sequence is 15 residues long. CDR1 SGHDN and CDR2 FVKESK come from the germline V gene. Trimming stripped 2 bases from V and 2 bases from J, with 11 bases between.

This clonotype was seen at least ten times. This chain uses TRBV20-1 with TRBJ2-5; the match to TRBD1 covers 9 bases. Germline assignment: CDR1 DFQATT and CDR2 SNEGSKA (reference sequence). V gave up 6 bases and J gave up 5 bases; unmatched junction bases: 10. The CDR3 sequence is 14 residues long. The CDR3 loop reads CSAHRTGVLETQYF. DNA for the CDR3: TGCAGTGCCCACCGGACAGGGGTGTTGGAGACCCAGTACTTC.

This clonotype appeared a few times. The chain links TRBV6-1 to TRBJ1-1; D might be TRBD1 (6 bases). The CDR3 has 20 amino acids. CDR1 is MNHNS, CDR2 SASEGT, per germline. V was shortened by 6 bases and J by 1 base, with 30 bases between the two germline ends. This CDR3 is CASRAATPGQKRGGNTEAFF. The DNA for the CDR3 is TGTGCCAGCAGGGCAGCTACACCGGGACAAAAACGGGGTGGGAACACTGAAGCTTTCTTT.

This clonotype was counted a few times. The chain uses TRBV20-1 and TRBJ2-7; TRBD2 aligns across 9 bases. V was clipped by 6 bases and J by 2 bases; unmatched bases: 14. The germline V gene encodes CDR1 DFQATT and CDR2 SNEGSKA (reference sequence). The CDR3 spans 16 residues. In DNA form, the CDR3 reads TGCAGTGCCTCGAGGGTACCTAGCGGGGCCGCCTACGAGCAGTACTTC. Protein sequence: CSASRVPSGAAYEQYF.

This clonotype came up many times. The chain joins TRBV7-2 to TRBJ1-1, with TRBD1 matching over 8 bases. The V gene's germline CDR1 is SGHTA and CDR2 FQGNSA. V gave up 3 bases and J gave up 7 bases; unmatched junction bases: 1. The CDR3 has 12 residues. The CDR3 spells CASSFGQGEAFF. CDR3 DNA sequence: TGTGCCAGCAGCTTCGGACAGGGTGAAGCTTTCTTT.

This clonotype has at least ten counts. This chain links TRBV3-1 with TRBJ2-1; TRBD2 matches 11 bases. The germline gives CDR1 LGHDT, CDR2 YNNKEL (reference sequence). Trimming cost V 4 bases and J 2 bases; bases outside gene matches: 4. CDR3 length: 16 residues. The CDR3 DNA reads TGTGCCAGCAGCCGCTCTAGCGGGGGGACCTACAATGAGCAGTTCTTC. It specifies CASSRSSGGTYNEQFF.

This clonotype was observed many times. The rearrangement uses TRBV28 and TRBJ2-3; 8 nucleotides match TRBD2. The germline V gene has CDR1 MDHEN and CDR2 SYDVKM. V lost 6 bases and J lost 7; bases outside the gene matches: 6. This CDR3 is built from 13 residues. CDR3 in amino acids: CASRHSGAHTQYF. The DNA for the CDR3 is TGTGCCAGCAGACATAGCGGGGCCCATACGCAGTATTTT.

This clonotype was recorded many times. The genes are TRBV12-3 or TRBV12-4 and TRBJ1-1; unclear D gene. Trimming cost V 4 bases and J 0 bases, with 15 bases left between them. CDR3 length: 16 amino acids. The CDR3 region is CASSSGFPPMNTEAFF. The CDR3 DNA sequence: TGTGCCAGCAGTTCGGGCTTCCCCCCGATGAACACTGAAGCTTTCTTT.

The chain employs TRBV13 and TRBJ1-2; tentative D call: TRBD1 (6 bases). Looked up from germline, CDR1 is PRHDT and CDR2 is FYEKMQ (reference sequence). Trimming removed 3 bases at V and 9 bases at J, with 20 bases between. There are 15 residues in the CDR3. The CDR3 nucleotides are TGTGCCAGCAGCTTTCAGAGAGACAGGTCTGTCAGCTACACCTTC. Its translation is CASSFQRDRSVSYTF.

This clonotype was counted a few times. The chain uses TRBV7-6 and TRBJ2-5; 9 nucleotides align to TRBD2. Germline CDR1 SGHVS, CDR2 FNYEAQ. Trimming at V came to 2 bases and at J to 2 bases, leaving 9 bases not matched to a gene. The CDR3 sequence is 17 residues long. CDR3 in amino acids: CASSLKTLLAGQETQYF. As DNA, the CDR3 is TGTGCCAGCAGCTTAAAGACCCTCCTAGCGGGGCAAGAGACCCAGTACTTC.

This clonotype was picked up many times. The chain links TRBV5-8 to TRBJ1-4; D possibly corresponds to TRBD1 (6 bases). The CDR3 is 16 residues long. The ends were cut back, 0 bases at V and 4 bases at J, with 13 bases in the middle. Germline CDR1 is SGHTS and CDR2 is YDEGEE. The CDR3 loop reads CASSLEPRGYNEKLFF. The CDR3 nucleotides are TGTGCCAGCAGCTTGGAACCCAGGGGCTATAATGAAAAACTGTTTTTT.

This clonotype was found a few times. This chain joins TRBV6-2 or TRBV6-3 and TRBJ1-5; no clear D gene. Germline lookup yields CDR1 MNHEY and CDR2 SVGEGT. Deletions cut 6 bases from V and 7 bases from J, with 13 bases between. There are 13 residues in the CDR3. Here the CDR3 DNA reads TGTGCCAGCAGAAGTGACCCTTCCCAGCCCCAGCATTTT. It codes for CASRSDPSQPQHF.

The chain has TRBV6-6 and TRBJ1-5; TRBD1 agrees at 11 bases. Germline V gene lookup returns CDR1 MNHNY and CDR2 SVGAGI (reference sequence). CDR3 length: 17 amino acids. V lost 0 bases to trimming and J lost 6 bases; unmatched junction nucleotides: 7. DNA of the CDR3: TGTGCCAGCAGTTACTCAGGACAGGGGGCATCAGGTCAGCCCCAGCATTTT. It is translated as CASSYSGQGASGQPQHF.

This clonotype was observed many times. This chain links TRBV27 with TRBJ2-3; perhaps D is TRBD1 or TRBD2 (5 bases each). This CDR3 region has 16 residues. The germline CDR1 and CDR2 sequences are MNHEY and SMNVEV (reference sequence). V lost 1 base, J lost 2 bases, and 13 bases lay in between. CDR3 protein: CASSLLRGYSTDTQYF. The CDR3 DNA reads as TGTGCCAGCAGTTTATTGAGGGGCTATTCCACAGATACGCAGTATTTT.

This clonotype was counted many times. The V gene is TRBV6-2 or TRBV6-3, the J gene TRBJ1-2; D unresolved. V was shortened by 4 bases and J by 7 bases, with 10 bases between the two germline ends. This CDR3 has 12 residues. CDR1 is MNHEY, CDR2 SVGEGT, per germline. CDR3 residues: CASSSQASGYTF. The CDR3 DNA sequence: TGTGCCAGCAGTTCCCAGGCATCTGGCTACACCTTC.

This clonotype occurred many times. This chain uses TRBV29-1 with TRBJ2-2; 8 bases line up with TRBD2. This CDR3 region has 16 residues. CDR1 and CDR2 from the germline V gene are SQVTM and ANQGSEA. Germline trimming cut 5 bases from V and 0 bases from J; bases unmatched to any gene: 8. The CDR3 coding sequence is TGCAGCGTTAAACCCCCGACTAGCGCGAACACCGGGGAGCTGTTTTTT. The encoded protein is CSVKPPTSANTGELFF.

This clonotype appeared many times. This chain uses TRBV29-1 with TRBJ2-1, with 9 bases fitting TRBD1. This CDR3 spans 12 amino acids. Germline CDR1 SQVTM, CDR2 ANQGSEA. The J segment lost 7 bases and the V segment lost 6 bases, leaving 4 bases of the junction unmatched. In nucleotides, the CDR3 is TGCAGCGTCCGACAGGGGGTGAATGAGCAGTTCTTC. It specifies CSVRQGVNEQFF.

V gene TRBV7-6 combines with J gene TRBJ1-4, with unresolved D. V was pared by 1 base and J by 4 bases, with 13 bases between. The CDR3 consists of 16 residues. Germline values: CDR1 SGHVS, CDR2 FNYEAQ. The CDR3 coding sequence is TGTGCCAGCAGCTTAGGGTCCAGCAGCCGTAATGAAAAACTGTTTTTT. It encodes CASSLGSSSRNEKLFF.

In this sample, this clonotype turned up a few times. The genes are TRBV12-3 or TRBV12-4 and TRBJ1-2, with D possibly TRBD1 on 6 matching bases. The CDR3 is 13 residues long. V was pared by 6 bases and J by 6 bases, with 14 bases between. The CDR3 bases are TGTGCCAGCAGAGACCAGGGGAGCCATGGCTACACCTTC. Its translation is CASRDQGSHGYTF.

This clonotype was observed a few times. The gene calls are TRBV10-3 and TRBJ2-1, with 10 bases identical to TRBD1. The length of the CDR3 is 15 residues. The germline CDR1 and CDR2 sequences are ENHRY and SYGVKD. Germline trimming cut 10 bases from V and 0 bases from J; bases unmatched to any gene: 6. The CDR3 sequence: CATSRDRGSYNEQFF. In DNA, the CDR3 is TGTGCCACTTCCCGGGACAGGGGCTCCTACAATGAGCAGTTCTTC.

This clonotype was detected many times. This chain connects TRBV19 to TRBJ1-3; D ambiguous. The ends were cut back, 7 bases at V and 0 bases at J, with 13 bases in the middle. CDR3 length: 15 residues. The germline V gene has CDR1 LNHDA and CDR2 SQIVND (reference sequence). The CDR3, as DNA: TGTGCCAGTACCGAGGGAGGGTTCTCTGGAAACACCATATATTTT. Encoded protein: CASTEGGFSGNTIYF.

At least ten counts were recorded for this clonotype. This chain uses TRBV28 with TRBJ1-2; 9 bases align to TRBD1. The CDR3 is made up of 16 amino acids. Germline V gives CDR1 MDHEN, CDR2 SYDVKM. Losses at the gene ends were 5 bases for V and 6 bases for J; bases not matched to a gene: 13. CDR3 nucleotides: TGTGCCAGCAGTCTCTTAATACCGGGACAGGGCCATGGCTACACCTTC. This encodes CASSLLIPGQGHGYTF.

This clonotype was seen repeatedly, ten times or more. The chain joins TRBV12-3 or TRBV12-4 to TRBJ2-1; D may be TRBD1 (5 bases). CDR3 length: 16 amino acids. V was shortened by 7 bases and J by 0 bases, with 16 bases between the two germline ends. The CDR3: CASTLGRQFSYNEQFF. CDR3 nucleotide sequence: TGTGCCAGCACCCTTGGTCGACAGTTCTCCTACAATGAGCAGTTCTTC.

Many counts were recorded for this clonotype. V usage is TRBV2 and J usage is TRBJ1-4; D is ambiguous. V lost 5 bases and J 8 bases, leaving 9 bases between the germline ends. In germline, CDR1 is SNHLY, CDR2 FYNNEI. This CDR3 region has 12 residues. The CDR3 region is CASSPRSEKLFF. The CDR3 bases are TGTGCCAGCAGTCCCCGTAGCGAAAAACTGTTTTTT.

To note about this clonotype: A much larger clone sits a single nucleotide away, making a read error possible. The chain joins TRBV7-2 to TRBJ2-2; 7 nucleotides align to TRBD2. Losses at the gene ends were 2 bases for V and 5 bases for J; bases not matched to a gene: 8. CDR3 length: 16 amino acids. CDR1 is SGHTA, CDR2 FQGNSA, per germline. The DNA for the CDR3 is TGTGCCAGCAGCTTAAGTTTCGGGAGGAGGACCGGGGAGCTGTTTTTT. Residues: CASSLSFGRRTGELFF.

V usage is TRBV23-1 and J usage is TRBJ2-7, with D maybe TRBD1 (5 bases). TRBV23-1 is flagged as an ORF with uncertain function. Trimming removed 3 bases at V and 3 bases at J, with 15 bases between. The CDR3 totals 15 residues. CDR3 nucleotide sequence: TGCGCCAGCAGTCACCCCCCAGGGTTCATCTACGAGCAGTACTTC. Translating it yields CASSHPPGFIYEQYF.

This chain connects TRBV20-1 to TRBJ1-5, with D possibly being TRBD1 (5 bases). V was clipped by 1 base and J by 7 bases, with 14 bases between them. The V gene's germline CDR1 is DFQATT and CDR2 SNEGSKA (reference sequence). The CDR3 sequence is 14 residues long. CDR3 sequence: CSARALGVGQPQHF. CDR3 in DNA: TGCAGTGCTAGAGCGTTAGGGGTTGGGCAGCCCCAGCATTTT.

This clonotype was picked up one time. A read error is possible here, since a much larger clone lies one base away. The chain uses TRBV6-5 and TRBJ1-5; 8 positions match TRBD1. Germline CDR1 MNHEY, CDR2 SVGAGI. The CDR3 runs to 14 residues. The CDR3 region is CAISSRTGHQPQHF. As DNA, the CDR3 is TGTGCCATCAGTTCCAGGACAGGGCATCAGCCCCAGCATTTT.

This clonotype was seen ten or more times. CDR3 sequence reads: CSATYLAGSYETQYF. The DNA for the CDR3 is TGCAGTGCCACCTATCTAGCGGGGTCATACGAGACCCAGTACTTC. The chain couples TRBV20-1 to TRBJ2-5, with 9 positions matching TRBD2. This CDR3 has 15 residues. CDR1 is DFQATT, CDR2 SNEGSKA, per germline (reference sequence). V was pared by 6 bases and J by 5 bases, with 13 bases of the junction left unmatched.

This chain uses TRBV10-3 with TRBJ1-5, with 10 positions matching TRBD1. This CDR3 contains 16 residues. Trimming at V came to 2 bases and at J to 5 bases, leaving 6 bases not matched to a gene. CDR1 is ENHRY and CDR2 is SYGVKD in the germline V gene. In nucleotides, the CDR3 is TGTGCCATCAGTGAGCCCGGGACAGGGGTTCATCAGCCCCAGCATTTT. This encodes CAISEPGTGVHQPQHF.